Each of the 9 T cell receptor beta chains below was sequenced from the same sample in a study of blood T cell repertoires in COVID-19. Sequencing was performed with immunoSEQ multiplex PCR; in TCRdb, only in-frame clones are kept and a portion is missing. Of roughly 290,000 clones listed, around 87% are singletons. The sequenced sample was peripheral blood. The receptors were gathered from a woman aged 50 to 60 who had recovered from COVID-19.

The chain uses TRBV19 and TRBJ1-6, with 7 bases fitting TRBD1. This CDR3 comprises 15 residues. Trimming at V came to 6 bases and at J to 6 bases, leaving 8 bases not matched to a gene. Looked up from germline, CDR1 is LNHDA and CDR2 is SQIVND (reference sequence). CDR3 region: CASSRKGDSNSPLHF. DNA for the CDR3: TGTGCCAGTAGCCGAAAAGGGGACAGTAATTCACCCCTCCACTTT.

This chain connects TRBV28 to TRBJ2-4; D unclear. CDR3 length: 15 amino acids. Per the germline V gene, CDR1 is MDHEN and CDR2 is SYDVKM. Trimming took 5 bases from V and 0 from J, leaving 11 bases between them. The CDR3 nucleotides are TGTGCCAGCAGTACCCGGAGTTTAGCCAAAAACATTCAGTACTTC. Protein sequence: CASSTRSLAKNIQYF.

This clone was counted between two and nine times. The CDR3 nucleotides read TGCGCCAGCAGCTTGGAACTAGCGGGAGTAATTGACACCGGGGAGCTGTTTTTT. Amino acid sequence: CASSLELAGVIDTGELFF. V is TRBV5-1 and J is TRBJ2-2; 11 bases match TRBD2. J gave up 3 bases and V 0 bases, and 7 bases lay outside the gene matches. The CDR3 has 18 residues. From germline, CDR1 is SGHRS and CDR2 YFSETQ.

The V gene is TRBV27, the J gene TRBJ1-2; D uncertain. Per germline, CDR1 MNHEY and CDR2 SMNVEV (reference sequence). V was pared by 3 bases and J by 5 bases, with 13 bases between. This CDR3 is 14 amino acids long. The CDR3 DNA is TGTGCCAGCAGTTTCGCCTCTGGGCCGTATGGCTACACCTTC. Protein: CASSFASGPYGYTF.

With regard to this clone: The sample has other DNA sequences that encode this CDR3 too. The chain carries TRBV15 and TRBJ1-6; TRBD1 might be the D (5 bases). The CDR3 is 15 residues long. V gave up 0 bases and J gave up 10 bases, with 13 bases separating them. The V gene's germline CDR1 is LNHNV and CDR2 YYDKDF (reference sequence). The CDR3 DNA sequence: TGTGCCACCAGCAGAGATGTGGGGGGAAACTCACCCCTCCACTTT. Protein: CATSRDVGGNSPLHF.

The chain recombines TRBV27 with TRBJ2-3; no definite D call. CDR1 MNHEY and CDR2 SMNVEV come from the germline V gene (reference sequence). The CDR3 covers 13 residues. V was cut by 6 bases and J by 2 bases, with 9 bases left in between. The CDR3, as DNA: TGTGCCAGCAGAATCAGAAACACAGATACGCAGTATTTT. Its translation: CASRIRNTDTQYF.

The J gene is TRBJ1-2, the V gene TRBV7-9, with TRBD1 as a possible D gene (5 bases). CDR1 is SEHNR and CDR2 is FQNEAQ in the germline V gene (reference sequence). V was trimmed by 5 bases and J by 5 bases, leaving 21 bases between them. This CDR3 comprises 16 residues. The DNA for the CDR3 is TGTGCCAGCAGCCATTTCCGGCAACAGGTCTTTTATGGCTACACCTTC. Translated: CASSHFRQQVFYGYTF.

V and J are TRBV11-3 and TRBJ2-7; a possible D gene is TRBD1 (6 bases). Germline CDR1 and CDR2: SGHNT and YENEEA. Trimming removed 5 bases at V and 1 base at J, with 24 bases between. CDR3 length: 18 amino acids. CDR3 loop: CASSIRSLDSLKSYEQYF. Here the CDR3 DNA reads TGTGCCAGCAGCATCCGCAGCCTGGACAGCCTCAAGTCCTACGAGCAGTACTTC.

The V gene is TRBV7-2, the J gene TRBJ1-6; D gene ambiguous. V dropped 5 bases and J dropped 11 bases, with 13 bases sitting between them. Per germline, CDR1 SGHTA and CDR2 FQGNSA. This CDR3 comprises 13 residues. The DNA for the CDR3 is TGTGCCAGCAGCGGAGGCTATAGGGCACCCCTCCACTTT. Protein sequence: CASSGGYRAPLHF.